The clone carrying this TCR beta chain came up a few times. Its antigen remains unknown. TCR beta VDJ and CDR3 profiles were obtained from a genomic DNA template. TCRdb re-called the reads through MiXCR, storing one row per CDR3 protein. The repertoire holds about 20,000 distinct CDR3 sequences, with around 40% as singletons. V shed 0 bases and J 9 bases; nucleotides not matched to a gene: 3. The length of the CDR3 is 14 residues. CDR1 and CDR2 from the germline V gene are SGDLS and YYNGEE. These data belong to a study of CD8+CD57+ T cells in acquired aplastic anemia. The study's findings and limits: A set of twenty-nine CD8+ CDR3 sequences was shared between patients and controls, and these sequences appeared highly expressed in patients. Patient CD8+CD57+ cells had less diversity than total CD4+ and CD8+ pools.

The sequenced patients had an expansion of CD8+CD57+ cells seen by flow cytometry. In about 15% of the 12 patients, CD8+CD57+ effector memory cells also underwent sequencing. The specimen was CD8+CD57+ T cells sorted from PBMCs. Subset specified: bead-enriched CD8+CD57+ effector memory T cells from SAA patients. The chain has TRBV9 and TRBJ1-6, with 7 bases aligning to TRBD1. This TCR was sampled from a human donor with aplastic anemia. DNA of the CDR3: TGTGCCAGCAGCGTAGCTTACAGGGGTTCACCCCTCCACTTT. Translation: CASSVAYRGSPLHF.